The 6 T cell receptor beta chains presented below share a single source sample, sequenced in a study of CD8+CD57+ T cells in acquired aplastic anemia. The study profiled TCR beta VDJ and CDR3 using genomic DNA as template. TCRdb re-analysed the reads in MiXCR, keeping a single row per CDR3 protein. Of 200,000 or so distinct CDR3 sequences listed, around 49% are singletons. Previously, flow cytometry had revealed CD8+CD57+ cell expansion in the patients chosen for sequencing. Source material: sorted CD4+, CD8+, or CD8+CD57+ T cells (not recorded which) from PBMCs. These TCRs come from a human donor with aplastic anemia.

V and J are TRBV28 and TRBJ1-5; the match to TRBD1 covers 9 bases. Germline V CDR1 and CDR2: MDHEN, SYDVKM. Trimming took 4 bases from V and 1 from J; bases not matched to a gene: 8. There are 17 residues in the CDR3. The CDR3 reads CASSYRGPVISNQPQHF. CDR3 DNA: TGTGCCAGCAGTTACAGGGGGCCGGTCATAAGCAATCAGCCCCAGCATTTT. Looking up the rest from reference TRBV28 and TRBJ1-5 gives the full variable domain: DVKVTQSSRYLVKRTGEKVFLECVQDMDHENMFWYRQDPGLGLRLIYFSYDVKMKEKGDIPEGYSVSREKKERFSLILESASTNQTSMYLCASSYRGPVISNQPQHFGDGTRLSIL.

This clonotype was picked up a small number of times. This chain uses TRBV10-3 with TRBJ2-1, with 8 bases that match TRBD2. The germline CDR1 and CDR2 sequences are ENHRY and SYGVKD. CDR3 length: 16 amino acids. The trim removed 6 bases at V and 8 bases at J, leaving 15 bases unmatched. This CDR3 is CAIRAGGLVVRDEQFF. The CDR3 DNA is TGTGCCATCAGGGCGGGGGGACTAGTCGTCCGGGATGAGCAGTTCTTC.

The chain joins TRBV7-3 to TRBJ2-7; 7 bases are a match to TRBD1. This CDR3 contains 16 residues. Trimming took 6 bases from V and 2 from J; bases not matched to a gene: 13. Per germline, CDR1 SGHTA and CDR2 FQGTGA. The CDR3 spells CASSDSGQQSPYEQYF. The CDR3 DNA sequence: TGTGCCAGCAGTGACTCGGGACAGCAGAGCCCCTACGAGCAGTACTTC.

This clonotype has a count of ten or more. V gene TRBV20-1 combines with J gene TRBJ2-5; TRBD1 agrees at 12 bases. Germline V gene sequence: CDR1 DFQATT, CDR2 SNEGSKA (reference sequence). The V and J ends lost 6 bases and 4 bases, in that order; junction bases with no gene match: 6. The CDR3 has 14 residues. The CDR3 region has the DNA TGCAGTGCAACCCGGGACAGGGGGCGAGAGACCCAGTACTTC. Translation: CSATRDRGRETQYF.

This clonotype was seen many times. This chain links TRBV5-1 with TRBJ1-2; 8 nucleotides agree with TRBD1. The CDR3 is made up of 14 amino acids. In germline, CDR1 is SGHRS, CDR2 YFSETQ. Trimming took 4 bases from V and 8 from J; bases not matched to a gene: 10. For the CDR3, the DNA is TGCGCCAGCAGCGGATCAGGGGGCGCTGAGGGCTACACCTTC. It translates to CASSGSGGAEGYTF. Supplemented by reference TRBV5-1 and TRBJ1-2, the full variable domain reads KAGVTQTPRYLIKTRGQQVTLSCSPISGHRSVSWYQQTPGQGLQFLFEYFSETQRNKGNFPGRFSGRQFSNSRSEMNVSTLELGDSALYLCASSGSGGAEGYTFGSGTRLTVV.

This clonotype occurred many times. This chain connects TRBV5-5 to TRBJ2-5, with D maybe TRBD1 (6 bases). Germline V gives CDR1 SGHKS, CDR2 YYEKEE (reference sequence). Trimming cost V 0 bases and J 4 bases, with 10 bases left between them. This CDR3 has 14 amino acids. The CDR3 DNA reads TGTGCCAGCAGCTTGGAGACAGGCGGAGAGACCCAGTACTTC. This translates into CASSLETGGETQYF.